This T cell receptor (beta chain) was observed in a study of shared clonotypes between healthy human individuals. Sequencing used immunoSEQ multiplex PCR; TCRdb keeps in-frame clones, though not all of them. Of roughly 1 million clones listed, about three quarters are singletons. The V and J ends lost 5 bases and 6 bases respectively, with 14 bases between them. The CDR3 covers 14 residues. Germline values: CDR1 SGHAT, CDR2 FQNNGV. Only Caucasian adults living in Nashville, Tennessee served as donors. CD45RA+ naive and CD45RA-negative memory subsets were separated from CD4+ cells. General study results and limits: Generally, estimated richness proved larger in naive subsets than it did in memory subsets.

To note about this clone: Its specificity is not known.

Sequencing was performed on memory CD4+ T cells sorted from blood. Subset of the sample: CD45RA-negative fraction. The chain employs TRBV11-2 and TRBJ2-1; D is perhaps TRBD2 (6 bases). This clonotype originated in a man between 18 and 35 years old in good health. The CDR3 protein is CASSSRDSVNEQFF. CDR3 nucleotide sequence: TGTGCCAGCAGCAGCCGGGACTCCGTCAATGAGCAGTTCTTC.